Presented here are 14 T cell receptor beta chains from one specimen sequenced in a study of cytomegalovirus exposure and HLA in healthy donors. The primer mix had 60 Vbeta and 13 Jbeta primers. This table comes from immunoSEQ multiplex PCR, and its TCRdb copy is limited to in-frame clones, with some not included. The table has 50,000 to 60,000 clones, roughly 73% seen once. Specimen: PBMCs. These receptors all come from a woman in her 40s in good health and CMV-seropositive.

This clone appeared a few times. J is TRBJ2-1 and V is TRBV7-9; the D gene is possibly TRBD1 (5 bases). Germline CDR1 reads SEHNR; CDR2 reads FQNEAQ (reference sequence). The CDR3 consists of 14 residues. The V end was cut by 5 bases, the J end by 6 bases, with 14 bases between. DNA for the CDR3: TGTGCCAGCAGCCCTTGGACATCGCCCAATGAGCAGTTCTTC. Its translation: CASSPWTSPNEQFF.

This clone was found once. The V call is TRBV7-2, the J call TRBJ2-2; D may be TRBD1 (6 bases). The germline V and J ends were trimmed by 3 bases and 6 bases, with 20 bases remaining between them. Germline loops: CDR1 SGHTA, CDR2 FQGNSA. There are 17 residues in the CDR3. The DNA for the CDR3 is TGTGCCAGCAGCTTCGAAAGGGGGAGAGGGGTCCCCGGGGAGCTGTTTTTT. Its translation: CASSFERGRGVPGELFF.

CDR3 sequence reads: CASSGGLLGNEQFF. The CDR3 region has the DNA TGTGCCAGCAGTGGGGGGCTTTTAGGCAATGAGCAGTTCTTC. The chain uses TRBV2 and TRBJ2-1; D may be TRBD1 (6 bases). The CDR3 is 14 amino acids. The V and J ends lost 4 bases and 6 bases respectively, with 13 bases between them. Germline CDR1 and CDR2: SNHLY and FYNNEI.

The CDR3 DNA reads as TGCGCCAGCAGCCAGACGGGACTAGCGGGGGGGCAGAAGCAGTTCTTC. This codes for CASSQTGLAGGQKQFF. This chain joins TRBV4-3 and TRBJ2-1; 16 bases map to TRBD2. The germline gives CDR1 LGHNA, CDR2 YSLEER. The CDR3 is made up of 16 amino acids. Trimming removed 3 bases from V and 11 bases from J; junction bases left unmatched: 7.

The chain links TRBV10-3 to TRBJ2-3; 7 bases are a match to TRBD1. Germline assignment: CDR1 ENHRY and CDR2 SYGVKD. The CDR3 spans 14 residues. The V and J ends lost 6 bases and 4 bases, in that order; junction bases with no gene match: 7. The CDR3 spells CAISGTVGPDTQYF. The CDR3 coding sequence is TGTGCCATCAGCGGGACAGTAGGACCAGATACGCAGTATTTT.

This chain joins TRBV7-2 and TRBJ2-3; 7 nucleotides line up with TRBD2. The CDR3 sequence is 17 residues long. Germline V gives CDR1 SGHTA, CDR2 FQGNSA. The ends lost 1 base at V and 7 bases at J; junction bases unmatched: 14. The CDR3 here is CASSLVVLAADSNTQYF. The CDR3 nucleotides read TGTGCCAGCAGCTTAGTAGTCCTAGCGGCTGATAGTAATACGCAGTATTTT.

The chain couples TRBV5-1 to TRBJ1-2; D gene ambiguous. The CDR3 covers 14 residues. Trimming cost V 0 bases and J 4 bases, with 10 bases left between them. CDR1 SGHRS and CDR2 YFSETQ come from the germline V gene. CDR3 coding DNA: TGCGCCAGCAGCTTGGCCACAGACATCTATGGCTACACCTTC. Amino acid sequence: CASSLATDIYGYTF.

This chain uses TRBV10-3 with TRBJ2-2; 11 nucleotides agree with TRBD1. Germline V CDR1 and CDR2: ENHRY, SYGVKD. The CDR3 has 15 amino acids. V lost 3 bases and J lost 11; bases outside the gene matches: 8. The CDR3 protein is CAISEPGQGARELFF. The CDR3, as DNA: TGTGCCATCAGTGAACCTGGACAGGGGGCGCGAGAGCTGTTTTTT.

The chain joins TRBV10-2 to TRBJ2-1, with D perhaps matching TRBD2 (5 bases). Deletions cut 6 bases from V and 4 bases from J, with 10 bases between. The CDR3 length is 13 residues. Germline assignment: CDR1 WSHSY and CDR2 SAAADI. The CDR3 loop is CASRDSSYNEQFF. DNA for the CDR3: TGCGCCAGCAGGGACTCGTCATACAATGAGCAGTTCTTC.

The V gene is TRBV6-5, the J gene TRBJ1-2, with TRBD1 as a possible D gene (5 bases). The germline CDR1 and CDR2 sequences are MNHEY and SVGAGI. This CDR3 has 13 residues. Trimming cost V 4 bases and J 3 bases, with 9 bases left between them. As DNA, the CDR3 is TGTGCCAGCAGTTTGACAGCTGACTATGGCTACACCTTC. It specifies CASSLTADYGYTF.

Only a few counts were recorded for this clone. The chain has TRBV6-5 and TRBJ2-3, with 10 bases fitting TRBD2. V was clipped by 7 bases and J by 0 bases; unmatched bases: 4. The CDR3 totals 15 residues. Germline V gene lookup returns CDR1 MNHEY and CDR2 SVGAGI. CDR3 in amino acids: CASTRTSGSTDTQYF. Here the CDR3 DNA reads TGTGCCAGCACCCGGACTAGCGGAAGCACAGATACGCAGTATTTT.

As DNA, the CDR3 is TGTGCCAGCAGTTACTCGAGACAGGCAGAGACCCAGTACTTC. It encodes CASSYSRQAETQYF. This sequence joins TRBV6-5 and TRBJ2-5, with D possibly matching TRBD1 (6 bases). V lost 0 bases, J lost 4 bases, and 9 bases lay in between. This CDR3 region has 14 residues. Germline CDR1 is MNHEY and CDR2 is SVGAGI.

The chain carries TRBV21-1 and TRBJ2-7; TRBD1 is the table's D call and was not checked against the DNA. TRBV21-1 has pseudogene status. The CDR3 consists of 13 residues. The CDR3 protein is CASYRGSTYEQYF. For the CDR3, the DNA is TGTGCCAGCTACAGGGGGAGTACGTACGAGCAGTACTTC.

The chain has TRBV10-2 and TRBJ2-4; 7 bases fit TRBD2. Germline CDR1 is WSHSY and CDR2 is SAAADI. V dropped 2 bases and J dropped 0; count of bases not matched to a gene: 10. This CDR3 spans 18 amino acids. Here the CDR3 reads CASSEGGEEIVAKNIQYF. The CDR3 region has the DNA TGCGCCAGCAGTGAGGGGGGGGAAGAGATCGTAGCCAAAAACATTCAGTACTTC.